This is a list of T cell receptor beta chains from one sample in a study of T-cell reconstitution after alpha-beta-depleted transplantation in children. From the PCR reads, TCRdb called clonotypes with MiXCR, one entry per CDR3 protein. The sample has about 590,000 distinct CDR3 sequences, approximately 12% seen once. Sample: PBMCs, mostly from graft donor cells, taken 360 days after TCRalphabeta/CD19-depleted stem cell transplant. The receptors were sampled from a male patient aged 10 to 17 who had a stem cell transplant for acute myeloid leukemia, so the T cells may come from the graft donor. CDR3s include the opening cysteine and the closing phenylalanine or tryptophan. The D gene is left open where the match is weak. Clone sizes are given selectively: once, few, many, or a class where the clone is expanded.

V gene	D gene	clone size	J gene	CDR3 DNA	CDR3 protein
TRBV5-5	TRBD1	few	TRBJ1-2	TGTGCCAGCAGCTTGTATGCCAGGGGGCTAGACTATGGCTACACCTTC	CASSLYARGLDYGYTF
TRBV18	.	many	TRBJ2-1	TGTGCCAGCTCACCAAGGCTGGAGCAGTTCTTC	CASSPRLEQFF
TRBV27	TRBD1	.	TRBJ1-2	TGTGCCAGCAGTCCAGGACAGGGTCATAACTATGGCTACACCTTC	CASSPGQGHNYGYTF
TRBV29-1	.	.	TRBJ2-1	TGCAGCGTTGAAGTGAGACGGGTGAGCTCCTACAATGAGCAGTTCTTC	CSVEVRRVSSYNEQFF
TRBV10-3	.	.	TRBJ2-7	TGTGCCATCAGTGGGGCCGGAGGGGTACTCTACGAGCAGTACTTC	CAISGAGGVLYEQYF
TRBV29-1	.	few	TRBJ1-3	TGCAGCGTTGCAGAATTCTCTGGAAACACCATATATTTT	CSVAEFSGNTIYF
TRBV6-5	TRBD1	few	TRBJ1-5	TGTGCCAGCAGTTCGATCCGGGACAGGGGTCAGCCCCAGCATTTT	CASSSIRDRGQPQHF
TRBV7-9	.	.	TRBJ2-2	TGTGCCAGCAGCTTTGAACTTGGGACCGGGGAGCTGTTTTTT	CASSFELGTGELFF
TRBV7-9	TRBD2	.	TRBJ2-1	TGTGCCAGCAGCTTAGAATTCAGCGGGAGGGCCCATGAGCAGTTCTTC	CASSLEFSGRAHEQFF
TRBV29-1	.	.	TRBJ2-7	TGCAGCGCCTTGGCAGGGCAACCCTCCTACGAGCAGTACTTC	CSALAGQPSYEQYF
TRBV24-1	.	.	TRBJ2-2	TGTGCCACCAGTGATTCCACAAGGTATCACGGGGAGCTGTTTTTT	CATSDSTRYHGELFF
TRBV7-2	.	many	TRBJ2-5	TGTGCCAGCAGCTTAATCGGCAAAACGGTGTGGGAGACCCAGTACTTC	CASSLIGKTVWETQYF
TRBV4-2	TRBD2	many	TRBJ2-7	TGTGCCAGCAGCCAAGATGGGACTAGAGGTGTTGAGCAGTACTTC	CASSQDGTRGVEQYF
TRBV27	.	.	TRBJ1-1	TGTGCCAGCAGTGCCTTCCTTATGAACACTGAAGCTTTCTTT	CASSAFLMNTEAFF
TRBV11-1	.	many	TRBJ2-1	TGTGCCAGCAGCTTAACACTTCCTTCAATGGAGCAGTTCTTC	CASSLTLPSMEQFF
TRBV12-3/TRBV12-4	TRBD1	many	TRBJ1-1	TGTGCCAGCAGGCCAGGGGGACTAACTGAAGCTTTCTTT	CASRPGGLTEAFF
TRBV20-1	.	.	TRBJ2-7	TGCAGTGCTAGAGATAAAAAGGGCTCGTGGCCCCAGTACTTC	CSARDKKGSWPQYF
TRBV20-1	.	.	TRBJ1-5	TGCAGTGCTAGAGAACGGTCCAATCAGCCCCAGCATTTT	CSARERSNQPQHF
TRBV28	TRBD1	.	TRBJ2-1	TGTGCCAGCTCAGCCCTCAGGGGGCGCCAAGGAAATACTGTTGAGCAGTTCTTC	CASSALRGRQGNTVEQFF
TRBV11-2	TRBD2	.	TRBJ2-1	TGTGCCATCAGCACACGTTCGGCGGGAGATGCCTACAATGAGCAGTTCTTC	CAISTRSAGDAYNEQFF
TRBV12-5	.	.	TRBJ2-3	TGTGCTAGTGGTTTGGAGGGCAGGGAGAGTGAAGATACGCAGTATTTT	CASGLEGRESEDTQYF